These 21 T cell receptor beta chains were sequenced from one sample in a study of T cell repertoires in cytomegalovirus infection. Their antigen targets remain unknown. TCRdb called the reads again in MiXCR, with one record for every CDR3 protein. The sample carries about 63,000 distinct CDR3 sequences, roughly a fifth recorded once. The specimen was CD8+ T cells from cultured PBMCs, collected from culture after CMV antigen stimulation. The receptors originated from a human donor in good health (CMV status not recorded). Some clones in this sample may be carry-over from other donors' samples.

The genes are TRBV12-3 or TRBV12-4 and TRBJ2-3; no reliable D call. The CDR3 is made up of 16 amino acids. V was shortened by 5 bases and J by 2 bases, with 17 bases between the two germline ends. The DNA for the CDR3 is TGTGCCAGCAGTCTCAACCGGATCCGAGCCACAGATACGCAGTATTTT. Translated, it gives CASSLNRIRATDTQYF.

This clonotype occurred a few times. This chain links TRBV7-2 with TRBJ1-4; no clear D. Trimming pared 6 bases from V and 2 bases from J, leaving 10 bases between. Germline-derived CDR1 and CDR2 are SGHTA and FQGNSA. There are 14 residues in the CDR3. The CDR3 coding sequence is TGTGCCAGCAGTCCCCGAGGGACTAATGAAAAACTGTTTTTT. Amino acids: CASSPRGTNEKLFF.

The V and J genes are TRBV11-2 and TRBJ2-3; TRBD2 matches 7 bases. This CDR3 is 15 amino acids long. V was clipped by 5 bases and J by 1 base; unmatched bases: 6. CDR1 and CDR2 (germline): SGHAT, FQNNGV. The CDR3, as DNA: TGTGCCAGCAGCCTCGAGCGGGGCGGCACAGATACGCAGTATTTT. It yields the protein CASSLERGGTDTQYF.

This sequence joins TRBV7-2 and TRBJ1-2; D gene uncertain. V was trimmed by 2 bases and J by 3 bases, leaving 10 bases between them. The germline V gene encodes CDR1 SGHTA and CDR2 FQGNSA. The CDR3 runs to 14 residues. The CDR3 protein is CASSLLRPDYGYTF. Here the CDR3 DNA reads TGTGCCAGCAGCTTACTAAGGCCGGACTATGGCTACACCTTC.

The rearrangement uses TRBV11-3 and TRBJ2-2, with D unresolved. CDR1 is SGHNT, CDR2 YENEEA, per germline. Trimming removed 5 bases at V and 3 bases at J, with 7 bases between. There are 13 residues in the CDR3. Here the CDR3 DNA reads TGTGCCAGCAGCAATGGGGACACCGGGGAGCTGTTTTTT. This sequence encodes CASSNGDTGELFF.

This clonotype appeared a single time. CDR3 in amino acids: CASSQVPGSAGTQYF. CDR3 nucleotide sequence: TGCGCCAGCAGCCAAGTCCCCGGATCAGCCGGTACGCAGTATTTT. The V call is TRBV4-1, the J call TRBJ2-3; D gene uncertain. The germline V gene encodes CDR1 MGHRA and CDR2 YSYEKL. The CDR3 consists of 15 residues. Trimming pared 1 base from V and 8 bases from J, leaving 16 bases between.

This clonotype was seen a handful of times. CDR3 DNA sequence: TGTGCCAGCAGCTCCGGGCGGGAGACCATGAACACTGAAGCTTTCTTT. Residues: CASSSGRETMNTEAFF. This chain connects TRBV9 to TRBJ1-1; no clear D gene. CDR3 size: 16 residues. V was pared by 4 bases and J by 0 bases, with 16 bases between. Germline CDR1 SGDLS, CDR2 YYNGEE.

This clonotype was found a few times. This chain connects TRBV7-9 to TRBJ2-5, with 8 bases that match TRBD1. Looked up from germline, CDR1 is SEHNR and CDR2 is FQNEAQ (reference sequence). This CDR3 region has 14 residues. With V trimmed by 4 bases and J by 3 bases, 4 bases remained unmatched. CDR3 coding DNA: TGTGCCAGCAGCTACCCGACAGGGGAAGAGACCCAGTACTTC. Translation gives CASSYPTGEETQYF.

This clonotype was seen repeatedly, ten times or more. The rearrangement joins TRBV7-9 to TRBJ1-2, with D unresolved. V was clipped by 5 bases and J by 8 bases, with 15 bases between them. The CDR3 spans 13 residues. Per germline, CDR1 SEHNR and CDR2 FQNEAQ (reference sequence). The CDR3 DNA sequence: TGTGCCAGCAGCGGCAACTTAGGGTGGGGCTACACCTTC. Residues: CASSGNLGWGYTF.

The chain employs TRBV7-2 and TRBJ2-7, with 7 nucleotides matching TRBD1. The CDR3 length is 14 residues. Trimming cost V 4 bases and J 0 bases; bases outside gene matches: 3. Germline assignment: CDR1 SGHTA and CDR2 FQGNSA. CDR3 region: CASSSTGNSYEQYF. In nucleotides, the CDR3 is TGTGCCAGCAGCTCGACAGGGAACTCCTACGAGCAGTACTTC.

The rearrangement joins TRBV19 to TRBJ2-3, with 12 nucleotides matching TRBD2. CDR3 length equals 16 residues. Germline CDR1 is LNHDA and CDR2 is SQIVND (reference sequence). V shed 8 bases, J shed 2 bases, and the junction held 8 bases outside the gene matches. CDR3 DNA: TGTGCCAGTGGACACGGACTAGCGGGGACCACAGATACGCAGTATTTT. Encoded protein: CASGHGLAGTTDTQYF.

This clonotype was counted between two and nine times. The rearrangement joins TRBV7-2 to TRBJ2-3; 10 positions match TRBD2. Trimming cost V 0 bases and J 5 bases; bases outside gene matches: 8. The CDR3 sequence is 17 residues long. CDR1 and CDR2 from the germline V gene are SGHTA and FQGNSA. The CDR3 nucleotides are TGTGCCAGCAGCTTAGCGGATCAGCGGGGGGGTAAAGATACGCAGTATTTT. It translates to CASSLADQRGGKDTQYF.

This clonotype was observed a handful of times. The chain has TRBV6-5 and TRBJ1-1; 7 bases are shared with TRBD1. CDR1 is MNHEY, CDR2 SVGAGI, per germline. V was clipped by 6 bases and J by 8 bases; unmatched bases: 9. The CDR3 is 13 amino acids. The CDR3 protein is CASRDTDRDEAFF. The CDR3 DNA sequence: TGTGCCAGCAGAGATACTGACAGGGACGAAGCTTTCTTT.

V gene TRBV4-3 combines with J gene TRBJ2-2; 12 nucleotides align to TRBD2. The germline CDR1 and CDR2 sequences are LGHNA and YSLEER. This CDR3 contains 18 residues. After removal of 2 bases from V and 6 bases from J, the junction contained 10 bases not matched to a gene. The CDR3 reads CASSQRLAGDSFPGELFF. CDR3 DNA: TGCGCCAGCAGCCAACGACTAGCGGGGGACTCCTTTCCCGGGGAGCTGTTTTTT.

A few counts support this clonotype. This chain connects TRBV7-6 to TRBJ2-7; 8 nucleotides align to TRBD1. Trimming cost V 1 base and J 6 bases; bases outside gene matches: 5. The germline CDR1 and CDR2 sequences are SGHVS and FNYEAQ. This CDR3 is 14 amino acids long. The CDR3 DNA is TGTGCCAGCAGCTTAGGGACAGGGAGTTCCGAGCAGTACTTC. It translates to CASSLGTGSSEQYF.

This clonotype showed up many times. The gene calls are TRBV27 and TRBJ2-1; maybe TRBD1 (6 bases). Germline V gene data show CDR1 as MNHEY and CDR2 as SMNVEV (reference sequence). The length of the CDR3 is 13 residues. Trimming stripped 4 bases from V and 6 bases from J, with 10 bases between. CDR3 residues: CASSSGVRNEQFF. The DNA of the CDR3 is TGTGCCAGCAGTTCAGGGGTTCGCAATGAGCAGTTCTTC.

The chain links TRBV7-2 to TRBJ2-1, with 7 bases that match TRBD1. The V gene's germline CDR1 is SGHTA and CDR2 FQGNSA. With 4 bases clipped from V and 4 bases from J, the junction kept 4 bases outside the gene matches. The CDR3 sequence is 14 residues long. The CDR3 coding sequence is TGTGCCAGCAGCTCGAACAGGGGTTACAATGAGCAGTTCTTC. Amino acids: CASSSNRGYNEQFF.

The rearrangement joins TRBV28 to TRBJ1-5; TRBD1 aligns across 9 bases. V lost 4 bases, J lost 5 bases, and 6 bases stayed unmatched. The CDR3 runs to 15 residues. The germline CDR1 and CDR2 sequences are MDHEN and SYDVKM. The DNA of the CDR3 is TGTGCCAGCAGTTGGGACAGGGCAGGGGATCAGCCCCAGCATTTT. It codes for CASSWDRAGDQPQHF.

The chain combines TRBV7-9 with TRBJ2-1; D might be TRBD1 (6 bases). V lost 2 bases, J lost 1 base, and 9 bases lay in between. The CDR3 is made up of 15 amino acids. Germline CDR1 is SEHNR and CDR2 is FQNEAQ (reference sequence). The CDR3 sequence: CASSLMGASYNEQFF. DNA of the CDR3: TGTGCCAGCAGCTTAATGGGGGCTTCCTACAATGAGCAGTTCTTC.

This rearrangement joins TRBV6-6 to TRBJ2-4, with D unresolved. Trimming removed 7 bases from V and 6 bases from J, with 16 bases in between. CDR3 size: 14 residues. Per germline, CDR1 MNHNY and CDR2 SVGAGI (reference sequence). CDR3: CASTPLGYGNIQYF. As DNA, the CDR3 is TGTGCCAGCACCCCGTTGGGTTACGGAAACATTCAGTACTTC.

This chain connects TRBV15 to TRBJ2-7, with D maybe TRBD1 (6 bases). CDR3 size: 14 residues. The V end was cut by 3 bases, the J end by 3 bases, with 12 bases between. Germline CDR1 is LNHNV and CDR2 is YYDKDF (reference sequence). CDR3 loop: CATSSRQAYYEQYF. CDR3 nucleotide sequence: TGTGCCACCAGCAGTAGACAGGCGTACTACGAGCAGTACTTC.